The 25 T cell receptor beta chains below all came from one sample that was sequenced in a study of control samples from healthy donors and cancer patients. The repertoire was sequenced with immunoSEQ multiplex PCR; TCRdb's copy has only in-frame clones and lacks some. The sample lists roughly 59,000 clones; more than 85% were seen once. The sample comprised PBMCs. The receptors derive from a man aged 35 to 55 with colorectal cancer.

The chain recombines TRBV14 with TRBJ2-5, with TRBD2 matching 15 bases. This CDR3 contains 17 residues. Germline lookup yields CDR1 SGHDN and CDR2 FVKESK. Germline trimming cut 3 bases from V and 3 bases from J; bases unmatched to any gene: 5. The CDR3 nucleotides read TGTGCCAGCAGCCATCAAAGGACTAGCGGGGGGGAAGAGACCCAGTACTTC. This translates into CASSHQRTSGGEETQYF. Combining the CDR3 with reference TRBV14 and TRBJ2-5 gives the whole variable domain EAGVTQFPSHSVIEKGQTVTLRCDPISGHDNLYWYRRVMGKEIKFLLHFVKESKQDESGMPNNRFLAERTGGTYSTLKVQPAELEDSGVYFCASSHQRTSGGEETQYFGPGTRLLVL.

The genes are TRBV6-5 and TRBJ1-2, with D perhaps matching TRBD1 (6 bases). There are 14 residues in the CDR3. Trimming stripped 7 bases from V and 6 bases from J, with 18 bases between. Germline CDR1 MNHEY, CDR2 SVGAGI. This CDR3 reads CASNKQGGIHGYTF. The CDR3 bases are TGTGCCAGCAACAAACAAGGGGGTATACATGGCTACACCTTC.

The CDR3 DNA reads as TGTGCCAGCAGCTTGGCCGGGATCATGAACACTGAAGCTTTCTTT. As protein: CASSLAGIMNTEAFF. The rearrangement joins TRBV5-4 to TRBJ1-1; D is unclear. V was clipped by 0 bases and J by 0 bases, with 9 bases between them. CDR3 size: 15 residues. Looked up from germline, CDR1 is SGHNT and CDR2 is YYREEE (reference sequence).

Only a few counts were recorded for this clone. The chain combines TRBV13 with TRBJ2-2; the D is unclear. CDR1 PRHDT and CDR2 FYEKMQ come from the germline V gene (reference sequence). The CDR3 totals 14 residues. V lost 4 bases and J 2 bases, leaving 8 bases between the germline ends. The CDR3 sequence is CASSSGLNTGELFF. The CDR3 nucleotides read TGTGCCAGCAGCTCGGGCCTTAACACCGGGGAGCTGTTTTTT.

The rearrangement links TRBV11-1 to TRBJ2-1; 8 bases agree with TRBD2. Germline V CDR1 and CDR2: SGHAT, FQDESV (reference sequence). J gave up 0 bases and V 3 bases, and 1 base lay outside the gene matches. CDR3 length equals 15 residues. The CDR3 is CASSFRGGSYNEQFF. CDR3 nucleotide sequence: TGTGCCAGCAGCTTCCGGGGGGGCTCCTACAATGAGCAGTTCTTC. Full variable domain (remainder filled in from reference TRBV11-1 and TRBJ2-1): EAEVAQSPRYKITEKSQAVAFWCDPISGHATLYWYRQILGQGPELLVQFQDESVVDDSQLPKDRFSAERLKGVDSTLKIQPAELGDSAMYLCASSFRGGSYNEQFFGPGTRLTVL.

The chain combines TRBV24-1 with TRBJ2-1; 10 positions agree with TRBD2. V was clipped by 4 bases and J by 1 base; unmatched bases: 6. The CDR3 spans 17 residues. Germline CDR1 reads KGHDR; CDR2 reads SFDVKD. The CDR3: CATSEPGAGGSYNEQFF. CDR3 bases: TGTGCCACCAGTGAACCTGGAGCGGGGGGGTCCTACAATGAGCAGTTCTTC.

The chain carries TRBV6-6 and TRBJ1-1, with 7 bases fitting TRBD1. Germline V CDR1 and CDR2: MNHNY, SVGAGI (reference sequence). The CDR3 spans 13 residues. V lost 8 bases, J lost 4 bases, and 7 bases stayed unmatched. CDR3 in amino acids: CASLPGQTTEAFF. CDR3 DNA: TGTGCCAGCTTACCGGGACAGACCACTGAAGCTTTCTTT.

The table lists this clone with a few counts. The rearrangement links TRBV5-1 to TRBJ2-3, with 7 bases identical to TRBD2. The CDR3 is 15 residues long. The germline V gene encodes CDR1 SGHRS and CDR2 YFSETQ. With V trimmed by 4 bases and J by 0 bases, 5 bases remained unmatched. CDR3 nucleotides: TGCGCCAGCAGCCCGAGCGGGGACAGCACAGATACGCAGTATTTT. The encoded protein is CASSPSGDSTDTQYF.

The chain combines TRBV4-3 with TRBJ1-6; D not resolved. The CDR3 covers 15 residues. V lost 0 bases and J 5 bases, leaving 8 bases between the germline ends. Per the germline V gene, CDR1 is LGHNA and CDR2 is YSLEER. The CDR3 is CASSQETGDNSPLHF. The DNA for the CDR3 is TGCGCCAGCAGCCAAGAAACCGGGGATAATTCACCCCTCCACTTT.

The chain employs TRBV5-1 and TRBJ2-3; maybe TRBD1 (5 bases). There are 12 residues in the CDR3. V was cut by 4 bases and J by 5 bases, with 8 bases left in between. Germline CDR1 is SGHRS and CDR2 is YFSETQ. CDR3 in amino acids: CASSQQEDTQYF. Here the CDR3 DNA reads TGCGCCAGCAGCCAACAGGAAGATACGCAGTATTTT.

The genes are TRBV6-1 and TRBJ1-4; 8 positions match TRBD1. The CDR3 is 18 residues long. Germline CDR1 and CDR2: MNHNS and SASEGT. Trimming at V came to 4 bases and at J to 0 bases, leaving 10 bases not matched to a gene. CDR3 sequence reads: CASSATGTGRATNEKLFF. CDR3 coding DNA: TGTGCCAGCAGTGCGACCGGGACAGGACGTGCAACTAATGAAAAACTGTTTTTT.

The CDR3 DNA reads as TGTGCCAGCAGCTTCGGCGGGGGGGCCCAAGAGACCCAGTACTTC. Translated: CASSFGGGAQETQYF. The chain employs TRBV7-2 and TRBJ2-5; 9 nucleotides align to TRBD2. J lost 1 base, V lost 3 bases, and 3 bases had no gene match. Germline V lookup: CDR1 SGHTA, CDR2 FQGNSA. This CDR3 spans 15 amino acids.

This chain joins TRBV5-1 and TRBJ1-6; TRBD1 is a possible D gene (5 bases). The germline V and J ends were trimmed by 1 base and 7 bases, with 15 bases remaining between them. The CDR3 totals 16 residues. Germline V lookup: CDR1 SGHRS, CDR2 YFSETQ. The CDR3, as DNA: TGCGCCAGCAGCTTGTCTTACGGGGCAAGGAATTCACCCCTCCACTTT. Its translation: CASSLSYGARNSPLHF.

This rearrangement joins TRBV9 to TRBJ1-1, with 9 bases matching TRBD1. From germline, CDR1 is SGDLS and CDR2 YYNGEE. This CDR3 spans 15 amino acids. V trimming: 0 bases; J trimming: 3 bases; junction bases outside the gene matches: 3. The CDR3 loop is CASSVGGQGYTEAFF. In DNA form, the CDR3 reads TGTGCCAGCAGCGTAGGGGGACAGGGCTACACTGAAGCTTTCTTT. Complete variable domain (other parts from reference TRBV9 and TRBJ1-1): DSGVTQTPKHLITATGQRVTLRCSPRSGDLSVYWYQQSLDQGLQFLIQYYNGEERAKGNILERFSAQQFPDLHSELNLSSLELGDSALYFCASSVGGQGYTEAFFGQGTRLTVV.

V and J are TRBV5-4 and TRBJ1-6; tentative D call: TRBD1 (6 bases). Trimming left V 3 bases short and J 0 bases short, with 13 bases between. From germline, CDR1 is SGHNT and CDR2 YYREEE (reference sequence). The CDR3 totals 17 residues. CDR3 sequence (DNA): TGTGCCAGCAGCTCGAGGACAGCCAGCTCCTATAATTCACCCCTCCACTTT. Its translation: CASSSRTASSYNSPLHF.

The V gene is TRBV5-6, the J gene TRBJ2-7, with TRBD1 identical over 7 bases. The CDR3 has 14 amino acids. Germline lookup yields CDR1 SGHDT and CDR2 YYEEEE. With 0 bases clipped from V and 5 bases from J, the junction kept 5 bases outside the gene matches. Here the CDR3 reads CASSLEGAGNEQYF. CDR3 nucleotide sequence: TGTGCCAGCAGCTTGGAGGGGGCAGGAAACGAGCAGTACTTC.

A single count supports this clone. The V call is TRBV7-9, the J call TRBJ2-3; TRBD1 agrees at 10 bases. This CDR3 spans 15 amino acids. The germline gives CDR1 SEHNR, CDR2 FQNEAQ (reference sequence). Losses at the gene ends were 2 bases for V and 5 bases for J; bases not matched to a gene: 4. The chain's CDR3 is CASSLMTGGRDTQYF. The CDR3 DNA follows: TGTGCCAGCAGCTTAATGACAGGGGGCAGAGATACGCAGTATTTT.

The chain uses TRBV6-5 and TRBJ2-7; weak D call: TRBD1 (5 bases). Trimming cost V 8 bases and J 0 bases, with 11 bases left between them. Germline CDR1 MNHEY, CDR2 SVGAGI. The CDR3 runs 13 residues. The CDR3 sequence is CASVVRASYEQYF. The DNA for the CDR3 is TGTGCCAGCGTGGTCAGGGCCTCCTACGAGCAGTACTTC.

The chain uses TRBV7-9 and TRBJ2-3; tentative D call: TRBD2 (6 bases). Between the trimmed V and J ends, which lost 0 bases and 3 bases, there was a span of 19 bases. Per the germline V gene, CDR1 is SEHNR and CDR2 is FQNEAQ (reference sequence). There are 18 residues in the CDR3. This CDR3 is CASSLALMKSGRTDTQYF. DNA of the CDR3: TGTGCCAGCAGCTTAGCGCTAATGAAAAGTGGGAGGACAGATACGCAGTATTTT.

This clone is a singleton in its sample. The rearrangement links TRBV10-3 to TRBJ1-2; tentative D call: TRBD1 (5 bases). Trimming shortened V by 4 bases and J by 6 bases, and 15 bases separated the two germline ends. Germline V gene lookup returns CDR1 ENHRY and CDR2 SYGVKD. The CDR3 loop spans 14 amino acids. The CDR3 region has the DNA TGTGCCATCAGTGGAGGGGTCCTGGGGCATGGCTACACCTTC. Its protein is CAISGGVLGHGYTF.

The chain is built from TRBV6-5 and TRBJ2-1, with D possibly matching TRBD2 (8 bases). V lost 4 bases, J lost 9 bases, and 19 bases lay in between. The CDR3 sequence is 15 residues long. In germline, CDR1 is MNHEY, CDR2 SVGAGI. DNA for the CDR3: TGTGCCAGCAGTTCCCCGGGACTAGGGGGCGGTGAGCAGTTCTTC. The encoded protein is CASSSPGLGGGEQFF.

CDR3 region: CASRLQETGELFF. The CDR3, as DNA: TGTGCCAGCAGATTACAGGAGACCGGGGAGCTGTTTTTT. V gene TRBV2 combines with J gene TRBJ2-2; a weak D match, TRBD1 (5 bases). The length of the CDR3 is 13 residues. Germline V gene lookup returns CDR1 SNHLY and CDR2 FYNNEI. Trimming took off 6 bases at V and 5 bases at J, with 10 bases between the two ends.

The J gene is TRBJ2-1, the V gene TRBV9; a weak D match, TRBD2 (6 bases). Per the germline V gene, CDR1 is SGDLS and CDR2 is YYNGEE. Deletions cut 3 bases from V and 0 bases from J, with 13 bases between. The CDR3 is made up of 16 amino acids. The DNA of the CDR3 is TGTGCCAGCAGCGCCTCGGGGGTCAGCTCCTACAATGAGCAGTTCTTC. Protein sequence: CASSASGVSSYNEQFF.

The V and J genes are TRBV4-1 and TRBJ1-1; D might be TRBD1 (6 bases). This CDR3 contains 18 residues. V shed 1 base and J shed 1 base, with 19 bases lying between them. Germline V gene sequence: CDR1 MGHRA, CDR2 YSYEKL. The CDR3 DNA reads TGCGCCAGCAGCCAAGGAGGGGGGCCGGGACGGCAGAACACTGAAGCTTTCTTT. Its protein product is CASSQGGGPGRQNTEAFF.

This clone was seen only once. The chain employs TRBV6-2 or TRBV6-3 and TRBJ2-3; 8 bases fit TRBD1. The CDR3 sequence is 19 residues long. With V trimmed by 0 bases and J by 2 bases, 13 bases remained unmatched. Germline V gives CDR1 MNHEY, CDR2 SVGEGT. Here the CDR3 DNA reads TGTGCCAGCAGTTACTCGGGAACAGGGGGTTCGGTGGACACAGATACGCAGTATTTT. Residues: CASSYSGTGGSVDTDTQYF.